These T cell receptor beta chains were read from a single sample in a study of neurological immune-mediated disorders. From the 5' RACE reads, TCRdb called clonotypes with MiXCR, one entry per CDR3 protein. This sample has approximately 82,000 distinct CDR3 sequences; over 10% occur once, and the top ten carry roughly 5%. Source material: PBMCs. The receptors derive from a female donor with HTLV-1-associated myelopathy (HAM/TSP). CDR3s include the opening cysteine and the closing phenylalanine or tryptophan. D genes are given only for firm matches. Size tells how often a clone was seen (once, few, many) or the class of an expanded clone, and some rows leave it out.

v_gene	d_gene	abundance	j_gene	CDR3nt	CDR3aa
TRBV18	.	many	TRBJ1-1	TGTGCCAGCTCGGAGGCAGCTAACACTGAAGCTTTCTTT	CASSEAANTEAFF
TRBV12-3/TRBV12-4	.	many	TRBJ2-7	TGTGCCAGCAGTTTTGGCCGGGCCTCCTACGAGCAGTACTTC	CASSFGRASYEQYF
TRBV2	.	many	TRBJ1-2	TGTGCCAGCAGTGTAGCCCTGGGGGGCTACACCTTC	CASSVALGGYTF
TRBV18	.	few	TRBJ1-1	TGTGCCAGCTCACGCATATGGGCTGAAGCTTTCTTT	CASSRIWAEAFF
TRBV5-1	.	many	TRBJ2-5	TGCGCCAGCAGCTTCGAAGAAGAGACCCAGTACTTC	CASSFEEETQYF
TRBV6-6	.	many	TRBJ1-5	TGTGCCAGCCAGCCAAGGGACAATCAGCCCCAGCATTTT	CASQPRDNQPQHF
TRBV6-5	TRBD2	many	TRBJ2-1	TGTGCCAGCAGTTACGCCGGGGGGGTCCAAAAGCAGTTCTTC	CASSYAGGVQKQFF
TRBV12-3/TRBV12-4	.	many	TRBJ1-5	TGTGCCAGCGGCTCGGGGAGGAGACAGGTCAATCAGCCCCAGCATTTT	CASGSGRRQVNQPQHF
TRBV7-9	.	many	TRBJ2-3	TGTGCCAGCAGCCGCACAGATACGCAGTATTTT	CASSRTDTQYF
TRBV7-2	TRBD1	many	TRBJ1-2	TGTGCCAGCAGCTTAAGCCCTGGGACAGGGGATGGCTACACCTTC	CASSLSPGTGDGYTF
TRBV18	TRBD1	.	TRBJ2-2	TGTGCCAGCACCCTGGACAGGAGGAACACCGGGGAGCTGTTTTTT	CASTLDRRNTGELFF
TRBV6-6	TRBD1	.	TRBJ1-3	TGTGCCAGCAGTGAAGGACAGGCCTCTGGAAACACCATATATTTT	CASSEGQASGNTIYF
TRBV28	TRBD1	.	TRBJ2-3	TGTGCCAGCAGTTTTCCCCCAGGGACAGGGGGCGGCCTGACAGATACGCAGTATTTT	CASSFPPGTGGGLTDTQYF
TRBV25-1	.	many	TRBJ2-5	TGTGCCAGCAGTGAACACAGTGAGGAGACCCAGTACTTC	CASSEHSEETQYF
TRBV18	.	many	TRBJ1-1	TGTGCCAGCTCACCGGACAGCTTAGTTACTTTCTTT	CASSPDSLVTFF
TRBV28	TRBD1	.	TRBJ2-1	TGTGTCAACAGTCCAAGTCCGGGACAGGGACAGAATGAGCAGTTCTTC	CVNSPSPGQGQNEQFF
TRBV5-1	TRBD1	many	TRBJ1-2	TGCGCCAGCAGCCCAAGATTTTTCCGGGACAGCTATGGCTACACCTTC	CASSPRFFRDSYGYTF
TRBV20-1	.	many	TRBJ2-3	TGCAGTGCTAGGGAGCTTTCCACAGATACGCAGTATTTT	CSARELSTDTQYF
TRBV7-8	.	few	TRBJ1-5	TGTGCCAGCAGCCGGGACATTCGCCAGCCCCAGCATTTT	CASSRDIRQPQHF
TRBV3-1	.	many	TRBJ2-3	TGTGCCAGCAGTCGACGGACAGATACGCAGTATTTT	CASSRRTDTQYF
TRBV12-3/TRBV12-4	TRBD2	many	TRBJ2-3	TGTGCCAGCAGCTTGGGACTAGCGGGGCCAGATACGCAGTATTTT	CASSLGLAGPDTQYF
TRBV6-1	.	many	TRBJ2-6	TGTGCCAGCAGGAAGGGGATTCAGTCCGGGGCCAACGTCCTGACTTTC	CASRKGIQSGANVLTF
TRBV4-2	.	many	TRBJ2-2	TGTGCCAGCAGCAAGCCTCAGGGACAAGGCACCGGGGAGCTGTTTTTT	CASSKPQGQGTGELFF
TRBV5-1	.	many	TRBJ1-4	TGCGCCAGCAGCCTTGCAGGGAGGGTTAATGAAAAACTGTTTTTT	CASSLAGRVNEKLFF
TRBV18	.	many	TRBJ1-5	TGTGCCAGCTCACCACTTGCAGGGATCGTGCCCCAGCATTTT	CASSPLAGIVPQHF
TRBV5-1	.	many	TRBJ2-1	TGCGCCAGCAGCTTGGTTGCCAGGGAGAATGAGCAGTTCTTC	CASSLVARENEQFF
TRBV20-1	TRBD2	many	TRBJ2-1	TGCAGTGCTAGAGACAACCTGCGGGGGGCGAATGAGCAGTTCTTC	CSARDNLRGANEQFF
TRBV7-3	TRBD2	many	TRBJ2-2	TGTGCCAGCAGCTTCGGACTAGCGGGCACCGGGGAGCTGTTTTTT	CASSFGLAGTGELFF
TRBV7-2	TRBD1	many	TRBJ2-1	TGTGCCAGCAGCTTCTCGGGACAGGGGGCCTACAATGAGCAGTTCTTC	CASSFSGQGAYNEQFF
TRBV7-9	.	.	TRBJ1-5	TGTGCCAGCAGCTTGAGCAGCAGTAATCAGCCCCAGCATTTT	CASSLSSSNQPQHF